This T cell receptor (beta chain) is drawn from a study of glioma-infiltrating T cells after dendritic cell vaccination. With regard to this clone: Its antigen is not known.

The CDR3 sequence is 15 residues long. Germline CDR1 reads SGHRS; CDR2 reads YFSETQ. The ends lost 4 bases at V and 4 bases at J; junction bases unmatched: 5. Primers: 60 V beta forward and 13 J beta reverse. The table came from immunoSEQ multiplex PCR; TCRdb's copy has only in-frame clones and leaves some out. This repertoire shows approximately 46,000 clones, approximately 91% found once; its top ten account for 5% to 6%. Documented time point: after dendritic cell vaccination, including at tumor progression/relapse. Fresh-frozen tumor tissue and more than two years of survival data were available for all. Blood PBMC samples: pre-vaccination, two weeks post third vaccination, and at tumor progression. Study-wide points: Estimated pretreatment TIL content predicted outcome after dendritic cell vaccination.

The TCR comes from a human donor with glioblastoma. The sample here was blood, taken after dendritic cell vaccination. This rearrangement joins TRBV5-1 to TRBJ2-1; 10 bases match TRBD1. The CDR3 bases are TGCGCCAGCAGCAGGGGACAGGGGCCTTACAATGAGCAGTTCTTC. Protein sequence: CASSRGQGPYNEQFF.